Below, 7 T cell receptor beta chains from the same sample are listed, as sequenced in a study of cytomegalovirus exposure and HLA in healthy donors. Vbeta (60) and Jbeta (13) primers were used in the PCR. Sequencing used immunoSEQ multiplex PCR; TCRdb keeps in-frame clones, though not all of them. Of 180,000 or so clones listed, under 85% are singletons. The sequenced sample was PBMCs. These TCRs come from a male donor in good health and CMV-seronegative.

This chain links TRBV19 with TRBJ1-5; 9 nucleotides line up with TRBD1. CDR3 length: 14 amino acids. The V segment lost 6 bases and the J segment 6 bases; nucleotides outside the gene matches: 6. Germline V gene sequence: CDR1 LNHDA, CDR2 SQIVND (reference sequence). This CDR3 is CASRGQGLFQPQHF. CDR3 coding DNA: TGTGCCAGTAGGGGACAGGGTCTCTTTCAGCCCCAGCATTTT.

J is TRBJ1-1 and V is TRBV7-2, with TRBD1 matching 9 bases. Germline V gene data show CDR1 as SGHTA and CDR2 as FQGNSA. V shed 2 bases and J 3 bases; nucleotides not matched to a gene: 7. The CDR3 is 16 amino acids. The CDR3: CASSLTGTGTYTEAFF. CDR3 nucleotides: TGTGCCAGCAGCTTAACAGGGACAGGGACTTACACTGAAGCTTTCTTT.

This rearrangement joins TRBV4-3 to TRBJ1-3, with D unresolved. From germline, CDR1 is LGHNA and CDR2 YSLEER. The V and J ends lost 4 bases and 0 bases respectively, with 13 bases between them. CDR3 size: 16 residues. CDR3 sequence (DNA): TGCGCCAGCAGCCGCTCGCGGCCTACCTCTGGAAACACCATATATTTT. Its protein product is CASSRSRPTSGNTIYF.

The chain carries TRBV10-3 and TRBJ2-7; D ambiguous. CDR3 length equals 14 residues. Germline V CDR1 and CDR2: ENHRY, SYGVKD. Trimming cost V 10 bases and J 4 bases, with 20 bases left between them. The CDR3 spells CASSPLRVRYEQYF. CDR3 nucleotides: TGTGCCAGCAGCCCCCTTCGGGTAAGATACGAGCAGTACTTC.

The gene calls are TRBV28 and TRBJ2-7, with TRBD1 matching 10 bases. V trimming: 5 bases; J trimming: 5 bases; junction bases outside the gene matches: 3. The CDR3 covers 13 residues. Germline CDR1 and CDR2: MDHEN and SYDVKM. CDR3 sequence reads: CASSAGQGDEQYF. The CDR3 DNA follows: TGTGCCAGCAGTGCCGGACAGGGGGACGAGCAGTACTTC.

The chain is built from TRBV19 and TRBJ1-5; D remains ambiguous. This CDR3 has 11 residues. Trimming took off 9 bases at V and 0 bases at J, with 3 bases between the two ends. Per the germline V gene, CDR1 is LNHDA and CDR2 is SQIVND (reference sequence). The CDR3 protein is CASGSNQPQHF. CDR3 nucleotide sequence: TGTGCCAGCGGTAGCAATCAGCCCCAGCATTTT.

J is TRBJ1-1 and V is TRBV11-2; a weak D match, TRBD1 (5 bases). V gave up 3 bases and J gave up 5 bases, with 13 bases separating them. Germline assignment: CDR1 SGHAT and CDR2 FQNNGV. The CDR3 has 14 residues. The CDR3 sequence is CASSFGGSGTEAFF. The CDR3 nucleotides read TGTGCCAGCAGCTTCGGGGGATCGGGGACTGAAGCTTTCTTT.